This entry lists 5 T cell receptor beta chains sequenced from one sample in a study of cytomegalovirus exposure and HLA in healthy donors. The PCR had 60 Vbeta and 13 Jbeta primers. Assay used: immunoSEQ multiplex PCR; TCRdb lists only in-frame clones, some missing. This sample has approximately 190,000 clones, with 75% to 90% found just once. Sample: PBMCs. These receptors were collected from a woman aged 45-59 years in good health and CMV-seropositive.

V gene TRBV7-2 combines with J gene TRBJ2-2, with 14 bases fitting TRBD2. J lost 8 bases, V lost 3 bases, and 2 bases had no gene match. CDR1 and CDR2 from the germline V gene are SGHTA and FQGNSA. The CDR3 length is 15 residues. The CDR3 here is CASSFGTSGGGELFF. DNA of the CDR3: TGTGCCAGCAGCTTTGGGACTAGCGGGGGTGGGGAGCTGTTTTTT.

The V and J genes are TRBV11-2 and TRBJ1-6; 7 bases align to TRBD1. The V gene end was trimmed by 6 bases and the J gene end by 7 bases; junction bases not matched to a gene: 6. CDR3 length equals 14 residues. Germline values: CDR1 SGHAT, CDR2 FQNNGV. The DNA of the CDR3 is TGTGCCAGCAGGCCGGGGACAGACAATTCACCCCTCCACTTT. Translation: CASRPGTDNSPLHF.

V is TRBV19 and J is TRBJ2-1; 10 bases fit TRBD2. CDR1 LNHDA and CDR2 SQIVND come from the germline V gene (reference sequence). This CDR3 region has 15 residues. Unmatched junction bases numbered 5, after V lost 5 bases and J lost 4 bases. CDR3 nucleotides: TGTGCCAGTAGTGAAGAGCGGGGGGGGTACAATGAGCAGTTCTTC. Translation gives CASSEERGGYNEQFF.

The rearrangement links TRBV2 to TRBJ1-1, with TRBD1 matching over 9 bases. Looked up from germline, CDR1 is SNHLY and CDR2 is FYNNEI. CDR3 length: 17 residues. The ends lost 7 bases at V and 5 bases at J; junction bases unmatched: 17. The CDR3 spells CASTGPPTGGIGTEAFF. CDR3 bases: TGTGCCAGCACCGGACCTCCTACAGGGGGCATTGGTACTGAAGCTTTCTTT.

The chain employs TRBV7-2 and TRBJ2-7; possibly TRBD2 for D (6 bases). This CDR3 contains 15 residues. V gave up 1 base and J gave up 7 bases, with 17 bases separating them. Per the germline V gene, CDR1 is SGHTA and CDR2 is FQGNSA. The CDR3 sequence is CASSLELATGREQYF. As DNA, the CDR3 is TGTGCCAGCAGCTTAGAACTAGCAACTGGTAGGGAGCAGTACTTC.